This TCR beta chain derives from a study of blood T cell repertoires in COVID-19. Study overall: Acute and convalescent COVID-19 specimens originated in the United States, Italy and Spain. From T cells, B-cell-depleted T cells, or PBMCs came the material, which was cDNA or gDNA.

V dropped 3 bases and J dropped 2 bases, with 7 bases sitting between them. The CDR3 runs to 13 residues. Looked up from germline, CDR1 is SGHNT and CDR2 is YYREEE (reference sequence). In the original analysis: The authors estimated nucleated cell counts from reference gene primer amplification. This table comes from immunoSEQ multiplex PCR, and its TCRdb copy is limited to in-frame clones, with some not included. V and J calls and clone size are those listed in that table; D and trimming were worked out from the DNA. The table lists roughly 120,000 clones, roughly 80% of them singletons, with roughly 6.2% in the top ten.

Sequencing was performed on peripheral blood. The sequence derives from a man between 70 and 80 years old with acute or convalescent COVID-19. The J gene is TRBJ2-3, the V gene TRBV5-4, with D unclear. CDR3 loop: CASSSGVTDTQYF. For the CDR3, the DNA is TGTGCCAGCAGCTCGGGTGTCACAGATACGCAGTATTTT.